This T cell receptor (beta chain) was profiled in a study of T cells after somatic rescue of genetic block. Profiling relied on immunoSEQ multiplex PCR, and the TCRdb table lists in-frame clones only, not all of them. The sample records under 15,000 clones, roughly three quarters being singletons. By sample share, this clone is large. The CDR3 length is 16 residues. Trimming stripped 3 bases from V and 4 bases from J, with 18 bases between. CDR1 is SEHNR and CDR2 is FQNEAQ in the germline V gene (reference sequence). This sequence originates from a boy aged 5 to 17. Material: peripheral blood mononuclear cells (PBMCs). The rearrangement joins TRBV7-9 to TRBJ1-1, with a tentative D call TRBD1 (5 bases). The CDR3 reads CASSFLRGPGGTEAFF. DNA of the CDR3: TGTGCCAGCAGCTTCCTCCGGGGCCCTGGAGGCACTGAAGCTTTCTTT.